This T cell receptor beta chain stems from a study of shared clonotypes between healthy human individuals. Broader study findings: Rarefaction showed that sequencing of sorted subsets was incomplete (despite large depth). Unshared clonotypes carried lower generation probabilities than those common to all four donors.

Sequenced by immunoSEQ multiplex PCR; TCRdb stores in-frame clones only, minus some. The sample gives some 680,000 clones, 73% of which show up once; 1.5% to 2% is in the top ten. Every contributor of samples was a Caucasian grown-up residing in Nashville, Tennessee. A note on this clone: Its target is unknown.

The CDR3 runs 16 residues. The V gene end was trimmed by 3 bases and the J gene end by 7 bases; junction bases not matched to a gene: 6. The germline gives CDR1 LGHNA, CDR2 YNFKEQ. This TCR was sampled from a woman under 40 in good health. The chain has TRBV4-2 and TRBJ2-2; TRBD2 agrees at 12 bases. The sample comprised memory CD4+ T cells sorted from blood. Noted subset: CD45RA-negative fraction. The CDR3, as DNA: TGTGCCAGCAGCCAGCTAGCGGGAGGGCCAATCGGGGAGCTGTTTTTT. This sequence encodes CASSQLAGGPIGELFF.